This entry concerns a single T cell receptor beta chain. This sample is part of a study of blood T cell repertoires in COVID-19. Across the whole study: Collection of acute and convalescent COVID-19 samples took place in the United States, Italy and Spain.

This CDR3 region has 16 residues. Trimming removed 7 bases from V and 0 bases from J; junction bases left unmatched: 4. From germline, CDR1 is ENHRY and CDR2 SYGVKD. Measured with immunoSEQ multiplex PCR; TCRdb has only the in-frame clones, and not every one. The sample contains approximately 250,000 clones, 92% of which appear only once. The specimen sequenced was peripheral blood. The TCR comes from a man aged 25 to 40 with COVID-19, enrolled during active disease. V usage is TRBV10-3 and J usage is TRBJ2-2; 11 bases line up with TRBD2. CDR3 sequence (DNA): TGTGCCATCACTAGCGGGGGGCCCTCGAACACCGGGGAGCTGTTTTTT. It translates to CAITSGGPSNTGELFF.